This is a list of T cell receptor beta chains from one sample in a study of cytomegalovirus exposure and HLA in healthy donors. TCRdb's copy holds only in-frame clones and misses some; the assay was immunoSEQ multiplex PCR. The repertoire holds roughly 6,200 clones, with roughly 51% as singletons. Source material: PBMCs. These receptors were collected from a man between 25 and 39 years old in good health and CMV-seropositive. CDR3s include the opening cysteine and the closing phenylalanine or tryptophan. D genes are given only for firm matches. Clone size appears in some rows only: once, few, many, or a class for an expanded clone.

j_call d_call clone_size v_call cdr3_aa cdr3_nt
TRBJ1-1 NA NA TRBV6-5 CASSYLEGTEAFF TGTGCCAGCAGTTACTTGGAGGGCACTGAAGCTTTCTTT
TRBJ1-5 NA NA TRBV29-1 CSSSAGSNQPQHF TGCAGCTCGTCCGCAGGGTCCAATCAGCCCCAGCATTTT
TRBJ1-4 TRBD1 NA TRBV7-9 CASSHLYRGEKLFF TGTGCCAGCAGCCACCTTTACAGGGGGGAAAAACTGTTTTTT
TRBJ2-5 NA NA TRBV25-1 CASSEWAVGSETQYF TGTGCCAGCAGTGAATGGGCCGTAGGTTCAGAGACCCAGTACTTC
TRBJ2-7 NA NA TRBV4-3 CASSQVTGSRSYEQYF TGCGCCAGCAGCCAGGTAACAGGGAGCCGCTCCTACGAGCAGTACTTC
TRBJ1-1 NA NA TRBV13 CASEQAGEAFF TGTGCCAGCGAGCAGGCGGGTGAAGCTTTCTTT
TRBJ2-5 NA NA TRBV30 CAWSGQVETQYF TGTGCCTGGAGTGGTCAGGTGGAGACCCAGTACTTC
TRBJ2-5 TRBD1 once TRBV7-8 CASSLRGGETQYF TGTGCCAGCAGCTTACGAGGGGGCGAGACCCAGTACTTC
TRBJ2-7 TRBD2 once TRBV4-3 CASSQRTSGSYEQYF TGCGCCAGCAGCCAGAGGACTAGCGGGAGCTACGAGCAGTACTTC
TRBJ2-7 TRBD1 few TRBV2 CATRQGQRYEQYF TGTGCCACCCGACAGGGCCAGAGGTACGAGCAGTACTTC
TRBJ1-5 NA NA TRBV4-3 CASSQDSGIGQPQHF TGCGCCAGCAGCCAAGATTCGGGTATCGGTCAGCCCCAGCATTTT
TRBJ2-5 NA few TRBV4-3 CASSSQVRGSGKTQYF TGCGCCAGCAGCTCCCAAGTCCGAGGGAGTGGAAAGACCCAGTACTTC
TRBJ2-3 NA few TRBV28 CAANEEADTQYF TGTGCCGCGAATGAGGAGGCAGATACGCAGTATTTT
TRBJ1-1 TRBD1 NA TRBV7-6 CASSQGTGVTEAFF TGTGCCAGCAGTCAAGGAACAGGGGTGACTGAAGCTTTCTTT
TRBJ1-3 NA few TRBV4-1 CASSQGIRSSGNTIYF TGCGCCAGCAGCCAAGGAATCCGTAGCTCTGGAAACACCATATATTTT
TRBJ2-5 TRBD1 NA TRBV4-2 CASSQVDRGQETQYF TGTGCCAGCAGCCAAGTTGACAGGGGGCAAGAGACCCAGTACTTC
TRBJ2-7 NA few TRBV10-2 CASSAQGSKSHEQYF TGCGCCAGCAGTGCCCAGGGGAGCAAGTCCCACGAGCAGTACTTC
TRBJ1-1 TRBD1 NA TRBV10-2 CASSGQGKIEAFF TGCGCCAGCAGTGGACAGGGCAAAATTGAAGCTTTCTTT
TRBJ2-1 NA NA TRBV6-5 CASWGRYNEQFF TGTGCCAGCTGGGGGCGTTACAATGAGCAGTTCTTC
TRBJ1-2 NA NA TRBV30 CAWTTGSGYTF TGTGCCTGGACGACGGGTTCCGGCTACACCTTC
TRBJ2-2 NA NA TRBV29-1 CSVLATGELFF TGCAGCGTTCTGGCCACCGGGGAGCTGTTTTTT
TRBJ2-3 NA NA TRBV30 CAWSVGDTQYF TGTGCCTGGAGTGTCGGAGATACGCAGTATTTT
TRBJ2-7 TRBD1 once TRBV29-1 CSVRRGGLRDRGPYEQYF TGCAGCGTCCGACGGGGGGGGCTCCGGGACAGGGGGCCCTACGAGCAGTACTTC
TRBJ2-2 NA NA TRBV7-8 CASSFVEQLNTGELFF TGTGCCAGCAGCTTTGTAGAACAGCTGAACACCGGGGAGCTGTTTTTT